This TCR beta chain was sequenced in a study of blood T cell repertoires in COVID-19. Background on the study: The origin of the acute and convalescent COVID-19 samples was the United States, Italy and Spain. T cells, B-cell-depleted T cells, or PBMCs supplied cDNA or gDNA.

Trimming removed 7 bases from V and 3 bases from J, with 13 bases in between. Germline loops: CDR1 SQVTM, CDR2 ANQGSEA. The CDR3 totals 13 residues. Here immunoSEQ multiplex PCR was the method, and the copy in TCRdb shows in-frame clones only, minus some. This sample has approximately 24,000 clones, with roughly nine tenths found just once. The chain uses TRBV29-1 and TRBJ1-5; tentatively, D is TRBD1 (6 bases). The clonotype originates from a human donor in a cohort sampled during active COVID-19. Sequencing used peripheral blood. Here the CDR3 DNA reads TGCAGCGCCCGGTCAGGGGTCAATCAGCCCCAGCATTTT. Amino acids: CSARSGVNQPQHF.